A single sample is the source of the 10 T cell receptor beta chains below, sequenced in a study of blood T cell repertoires in COVID-19. Sequenced by immunoSEQ multiplex PCR; TCRdb stores in-frame clones only, minus some. The sample has 150,000 to 200,000 clones, around 87% seen once. The specimen sequenced was peripheral blood. The receptors were gathered from a woman of 80 years or more in a cohort sampled during active or convalescent COVID-19.

The V call is TRBV6-5, the J call TRBJ1-6; 7 positions agree with TRBD1. CDR1 and CDR2 (germline): MNHEY, SVGAGI. The length of the CDR3 is 15 residues. V lost 7 bases, J lost 10 bases, and 13 bases stayed unmatched. DNA for the CDR3: TGTGCCAGCATCCCGGGACACAGGGGTCGGTCACCCCTCCACTTT. Protein: CASIPGHRGRSPLHF.

The chain is built from TRBV28 and TRBJ1-6, with D possibly being TRBD1 (6 bases). V shed 1 base and J shed 8 bases, with 12 bases lying between them. The CDR3 runs 15 residues. Germline assignment: CDR1 MDHEN and CDR2 SYDVKM. In DNA, the CDR3 is TGTGCCAGCAGTTTATTGGGGGGGCCGGATTCACCCCTCCACTTT. Protein sequence: CASSLLGGPDSPLHF.

The chain joins TRBV11-2 to TRBJ2-7, with 7 bases that match TRBD2. The CDR3 spans 18 residues. Germline V gene lookup returns CDR1 SGHAT and CDR2 FQNNGV. V shed 0 bases and J 5 bases; nucleotides not matched to a gene: 16. The CDR3 nucleotides are TGTGCCAGCAGCTTAGATCCCCGGGGGAGGGGACGGGGCAACGAGCAGTACTTC. This translates into CASSLDPRGRGRGNEQYF.

V usage is TRBV24-1 and J usage is TRBJ2-2; no clear D. The germline V gene encodes CDR1 KGHDR and CDR2 SFDVKD. This CDR3 is 13 amino acids long. With 4 bases removed from V and 5 bases from J, the gap between germline ends came to 7 bases. The DNA of the CDR3 is TGTGCCACCAGTGACTCCGGGACCGGGGAGCTGTTTTTT. It yields the protein CATSDSGTGELFF.

The J gene is TRBJ1-6, the V gene TRBV5-6, with TRBD1 matching 10 bases. There are 16 residues in the CDR3. The germline gives CDR1 SGHDT, CDR2 YYEEEE. V shed 3 bases, J shed 5 bases, and the junction held 5 bases outside the gene matches. CDR3 in amino acids: CASSSGTGANNSPLHF. Written as DNA, the CDR3 is TGTGCCAGCAGCTCCGGGACAGGGGCGAATAATTCACCCCTCCACTTT.

The gene calls are TRBV5-1 and TRBJ2-2, with 14 bases that match TRBD2. The germline V gene has CDR1 SGHRS and CDR2 YFSETQ. V lost 3 bases, J lost 5 bases, and 6 bases stayed unmatched. The CDR3 covers 17 residues. CDR3 DNA sequence: TGCGCCAGCAGCTCGGGACTAGCGGGAGTCCGTACCGGGGAGCTGTTTTTT. This sequence encodes CASSSGLAGVRTGELFF.

The chain couples TRBV5-5 to TRBJ1-6, with 7 bases fitting TRBD1. J was trimmed by 7 bases and V by 4 bases; bases with no gene match: 11. Germline values: CDR1 SGHKS, CDR2 YYEKEE (reference sequence). This CDR3 region has 16 residues. The CDR3 sequence is CASSLMPWDRNSPLHF. CDR3 nucleotides: TGTGCCAGCAGCCTAATGCCCTGGGACAGAAATTCACCCCTCCACTTT. The complete variable domain, with remaining parts taken from reference TRBV5-5 and TRBJ1-6, reads DAGVTQSPTHLIKTRGQQVTLRCSPISGHKSVSWYQQVLGQGPQFIFQYYEKEERGRGNFPDRFSARQFPNYSSELNVNALLLGDSALYLCASSLMPWDRNSPLHFGNGTRLTVT.

The chain combines TRBV24-1 with TRBJ2-3; no definite D call. Looked up from germline, CDR1 is KGHDR and CDR2 is SFDVKD. CDR3 length: 13 amino acids. The V gene lost 2 bases and the J gene lost 3 bases, with 5 bases spanning the gap. As DNA, the CDR3 is TGTGCCACCAGTGATTCGCGGACAGATACGCAGTATTTT. Translated, it gives CATSDSRTDTQYF.

This clone was detected only a few times. The chain combines TRBV6-5 with TRBJ2-7; 8 nucleotides line up with TRBD1. This CDR3 region has 14 residues. Germline CDR1 and CDR2: MNHEY and SVGAGI. The V and J ends lost 7 bases and 0 bases, in that order; junction bases with no gene match: 5. CDR3: CASTTGQASYEQYF. As DNA, the CDR3 is TGTGCCAGCACTACGGGACAGGCCTCCTACGAGCAGTACTTC.

This chain connects TRBV2 to TRBJ1-1, with TRBD1 as a possible D gene (6 bases). The V end was cut by 8 bases, the J end by 1 base, with 8 bases between. From germline, CDR1 is SNHLY and CDR2 FYNNEI. The CDR3 is 12 amino acids. For the CDR3, the DNA is TGTGCCAGCGGGACACAGAACACTGAAGCTTTCTTT. Encoded protein: CASGTQNTEAFF.